The subject of this entry is one TCR beta chain. As yet, its antigen is unknown. In the PCR, 60 Vbeta and 13 Jbeta primers were used. Per the authors' pipeline: In a later analysis, the count reached 80 million or so unique TCR beta chains, with 8.5 million to 14 million shared. Clones were read by immunoSEQ multiplex PCR, and TCRdb kept only the in-frame ones, dropping some. V and J calls and clone size are copied from that table; D and trimming were computed from the DNA. Found here are 150,000 to 180,000 clones, about 85% of them singletons; the top ten hold roughly 2.3%. This sample is drawn from a study of cytomegalovirus exposure and HLA in healthy donors. Study results and caveats: TCR beta V segments were, for the most part, productive about 87% or about 30% of the time in an earlier analysis.

The sequence came from a woman in her late teens or twenties in good health and CMV-seronegative. The sequencing input was PBMCs.

The CDR3 DNA reads TGTGCCAGCAGCTTAGGTGAGGACAGGCCTTATAGCAATCAGCCCCAGCATTTT. Its translation is CASSLGEDRPYSNQPQHF. The chain joins TRBV7-2 to TRBJ1-5, with TRBD1 matching 7 bases. CDR1 and CDR2 from the germline V gene are SGHTA and FQGNSA. This CDR3 is 18 amino acids long. V shed 1 base and J 0 bases; nucleotides not matched to a gene: 9.